Described below is a single TCR beta chain sequence and its context. There were at least 5 micrograms of total RNA extracted from every sample. Germline CDR1 MNHEY, CDR2 SVGAGI. The CDR3 length is 13 residues. Trimming removed 2 bases from V and 12 bases from J, with 14 bases in between. This sample was taken from a study of blood T cells in healthy people across ages. Overall study context: Template switching captured about one barcoded beta molecule per two T cells.

Through a sample-barcoded 5' primer and a J-beta primer mix, a second PCR was run for about 6 to 12 cycles. TCRdb re-analysed the 5' RACE reads in MiXCR, keeping a single row per CDR3 protein. The data hold 1.5 million to 2 million distinct CDR3 sequences, with over 25% observed a single time. The source material was blood. This clonotype originated in a woman aged 25 to 39 in good health. The chain links TRBV6-5 to TRBJ2-1; D is perhaps TRBD1 (5 bases). The CDR3 DNA follows: TGTGCCAGCAGTTACGACCTTAGGGGCGGGCAGTTCTTC. As protein: CASSYDLRGGQFF.